This T cell receptor beta chain was sequenced in a study of immune cell composition in non-small cell lung cancer. About the study: Tumours were mainly lung adenocarcinoma or squamous cell carcinoma. Broader study findings: Tumour-associated clones >0.5% occurred in under 35% of adenocarcinomas, roughly 80% of squamous.

Normal lung was taken at the farthest possible site, at least 3 cm from tumour. Frozen unsorted single-cell suspensions supplied the genomic DNA. On this clone: Its antigen remains unidentified.

Repertoires were generated with immunoSEQ multiplex PCR, while TCRdb's copy carries only in-frame clones and drops some. This table has about 4,900 clones, roughly two thirds appearing once. CDR1 and CDR2 from the germline V gene are KGHSH and LQKENI. V lost 3 bases and J 4 bases, leaving 10 bases between the germline ends. CDR3 length: 14 residues. The specimen was non-adjacent lung tissue. The chain links TRBV18 to TRBJ1-3, with D possibly TRBD1 on 6 matching bases. The clonotype was recovered from a human donor with non-small cell lung cancer. DNA for the CDR3: TGTGCCAGCTCACCGCAGGGGTCAGGAAACACCATATATTTT. It translates to CASSPQGSGNTIYF.